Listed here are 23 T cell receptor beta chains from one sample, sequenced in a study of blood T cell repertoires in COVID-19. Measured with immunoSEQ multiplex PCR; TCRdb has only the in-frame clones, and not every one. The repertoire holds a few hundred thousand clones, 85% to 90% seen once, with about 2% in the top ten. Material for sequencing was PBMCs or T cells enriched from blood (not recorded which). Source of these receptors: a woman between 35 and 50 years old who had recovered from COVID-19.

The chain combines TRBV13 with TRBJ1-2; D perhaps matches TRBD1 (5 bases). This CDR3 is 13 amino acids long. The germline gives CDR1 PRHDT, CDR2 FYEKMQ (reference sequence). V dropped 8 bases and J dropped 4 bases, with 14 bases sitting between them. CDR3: CASGLGGSYGYTF. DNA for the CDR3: TGTGCCAGCGGGCTCGGGGGGAGCTATGGCTACACCTTC. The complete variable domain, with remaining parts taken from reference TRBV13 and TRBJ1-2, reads AAGVIQSPRHLIKEKRETATLKCYPIPRHDTVYWYQQGPGQDPQFLISFYEKMQSDKGSIPDRFSAQQFSDYHSELNMSSLELGDSALYFCASGLGGSYGYTFGSGTRLTVV.

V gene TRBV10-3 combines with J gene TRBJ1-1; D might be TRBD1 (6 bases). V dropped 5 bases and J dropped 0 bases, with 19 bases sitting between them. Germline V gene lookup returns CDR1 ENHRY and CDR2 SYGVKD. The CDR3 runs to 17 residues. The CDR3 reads CAISPSPGTRLNTEAFF. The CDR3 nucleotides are TGTGCCATCAGTCCTAGTCCCGGGACACGACTGAACACTGAAGCTTTCTTT.

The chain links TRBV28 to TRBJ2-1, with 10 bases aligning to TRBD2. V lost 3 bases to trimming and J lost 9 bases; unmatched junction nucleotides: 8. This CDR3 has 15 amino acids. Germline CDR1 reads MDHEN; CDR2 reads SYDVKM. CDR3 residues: CASSFSGRFMGEQFF. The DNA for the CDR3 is TGTGCCAGCAGTTTTAGCGGGAGGTTCATGGGTGAGCAGTTCTTC.

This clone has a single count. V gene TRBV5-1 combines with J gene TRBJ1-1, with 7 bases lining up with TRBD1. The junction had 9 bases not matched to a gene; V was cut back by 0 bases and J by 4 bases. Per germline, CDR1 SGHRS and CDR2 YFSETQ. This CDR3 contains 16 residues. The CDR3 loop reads CASSLGAGGIGTEAFF. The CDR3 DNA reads TGCGCCAGCAGCTTGGGGGCAGGGGGGATCGGCACTGAAGCTTTCTTT.

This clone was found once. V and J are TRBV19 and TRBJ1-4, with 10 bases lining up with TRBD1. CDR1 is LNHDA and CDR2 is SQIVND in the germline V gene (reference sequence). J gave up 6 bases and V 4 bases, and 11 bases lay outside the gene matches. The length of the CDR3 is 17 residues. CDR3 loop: CASSTWRQGAGYEKLFF. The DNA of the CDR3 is TGTGCCAGTAGTACTTGGCGACAGGGGGCAGGGTATGAAAAACTGTTTTTT.

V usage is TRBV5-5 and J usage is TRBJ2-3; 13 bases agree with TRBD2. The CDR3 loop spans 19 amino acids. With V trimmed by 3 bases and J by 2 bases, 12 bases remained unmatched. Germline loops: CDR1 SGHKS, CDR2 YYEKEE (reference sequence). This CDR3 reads CASSSGLAGELYYTDTQYF. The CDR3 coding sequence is TGTGCCAGCAGCTCCGGACTAGCGGGAGAATTATACTACACAGATACGCAGTATTTT.

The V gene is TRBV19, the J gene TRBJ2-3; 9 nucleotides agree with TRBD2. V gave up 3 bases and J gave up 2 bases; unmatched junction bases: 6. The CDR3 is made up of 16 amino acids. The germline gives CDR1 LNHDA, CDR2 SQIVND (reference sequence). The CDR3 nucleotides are TGTGCCAGTAGTATGGCTAGCGGGACCATCACAGATACGCAGTATTTT. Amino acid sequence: CASSMASGTITDTQYF. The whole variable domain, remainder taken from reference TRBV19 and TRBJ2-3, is DGGITQSPKYLFRKEGQNVTLSCEQNLNHDAMYWYRQDPGQGLRLIYYSQIVNDFQKGDIAEGYSVSREKKESFPLTVTSAQKNPTAFYLCASSMASGTITDTQYFGPGTRLTVL.

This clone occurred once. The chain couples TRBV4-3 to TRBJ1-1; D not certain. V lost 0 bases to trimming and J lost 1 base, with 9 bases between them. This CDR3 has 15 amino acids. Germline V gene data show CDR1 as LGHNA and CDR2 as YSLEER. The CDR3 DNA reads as TGCGCCAGCAGCCAAGAGATACGGGGGAACACTGAAGCTTTCTTT. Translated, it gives CASSQEIRGNTEAFF.

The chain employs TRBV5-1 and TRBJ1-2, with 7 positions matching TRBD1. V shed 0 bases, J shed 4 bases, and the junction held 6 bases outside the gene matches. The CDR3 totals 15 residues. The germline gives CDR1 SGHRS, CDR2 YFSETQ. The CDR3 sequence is CASSLDGGTVYGYTF. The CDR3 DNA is TGCGCCAGCAGCTTGGATGGGGGGACAGTCTATGGCTACACCTTC.

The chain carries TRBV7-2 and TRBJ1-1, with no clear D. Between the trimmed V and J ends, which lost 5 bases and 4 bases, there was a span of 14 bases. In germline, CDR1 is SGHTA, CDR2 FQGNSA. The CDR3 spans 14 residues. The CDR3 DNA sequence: TGTGCCAGCAGCCCGCAGACTAAAGCCACTGAAGCTTTCTTT. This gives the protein CASSPQTKATEAFF.

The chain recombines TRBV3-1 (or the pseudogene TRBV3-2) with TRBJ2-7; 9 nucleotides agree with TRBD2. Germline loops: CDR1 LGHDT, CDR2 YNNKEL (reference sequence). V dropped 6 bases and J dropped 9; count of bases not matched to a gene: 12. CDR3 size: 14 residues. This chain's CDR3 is CASRETSGARRQYF. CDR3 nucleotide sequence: TGTGCCAGCAGAGAGACTAGCGGAGCGCGTAGGCAGTACTTC.

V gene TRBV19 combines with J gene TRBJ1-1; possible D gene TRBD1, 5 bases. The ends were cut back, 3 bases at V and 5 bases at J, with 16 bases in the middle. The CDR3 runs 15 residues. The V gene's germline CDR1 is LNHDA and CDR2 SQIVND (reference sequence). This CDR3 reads CASSIKAGGLTEAFF. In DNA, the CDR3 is TGTGCCAGTAGTATCAAAGCGGGGGGGTTAACTGAAGCTTTCTTT.

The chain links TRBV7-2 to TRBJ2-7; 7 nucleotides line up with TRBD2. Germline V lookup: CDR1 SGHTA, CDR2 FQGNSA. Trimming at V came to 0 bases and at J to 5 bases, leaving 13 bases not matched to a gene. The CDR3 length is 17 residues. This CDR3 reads CASSLAANAGAPHEQYF. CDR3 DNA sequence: TGTGCCAGCAGCTTAGCTGCAAACGCGGGAGCCCCCCACGAGCAGTACTTC.

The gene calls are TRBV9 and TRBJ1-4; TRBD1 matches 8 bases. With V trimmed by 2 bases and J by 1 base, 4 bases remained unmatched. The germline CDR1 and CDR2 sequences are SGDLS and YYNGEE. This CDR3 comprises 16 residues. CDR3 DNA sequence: TGTGCCAGCAGCGTGACTACAGGGGGAACTAATGAAAAACTGTTTTTT. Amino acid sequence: CASSVTTGGTNEKLFF.

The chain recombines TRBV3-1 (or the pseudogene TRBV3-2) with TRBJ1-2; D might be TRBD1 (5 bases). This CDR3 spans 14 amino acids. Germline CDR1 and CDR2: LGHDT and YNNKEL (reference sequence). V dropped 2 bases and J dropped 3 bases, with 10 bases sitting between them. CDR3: CASSQRDRYYGYTF. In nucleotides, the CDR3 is TGTGCCAGCAGCCAAAGAGACAGATACTATGGCTACACCTTC.

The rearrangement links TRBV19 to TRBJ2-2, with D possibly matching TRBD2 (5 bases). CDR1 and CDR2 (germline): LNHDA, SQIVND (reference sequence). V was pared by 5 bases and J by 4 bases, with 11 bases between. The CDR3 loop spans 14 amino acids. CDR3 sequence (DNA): TGTGCCAGTAGTTCGGCGGGCGTCACCGGGGAGCTGTTTTTT. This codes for CASSSAGVTGELFF.

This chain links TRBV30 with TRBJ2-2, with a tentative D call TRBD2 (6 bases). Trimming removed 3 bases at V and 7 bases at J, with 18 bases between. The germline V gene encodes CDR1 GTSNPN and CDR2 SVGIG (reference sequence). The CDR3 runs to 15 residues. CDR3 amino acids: CAWSQWGVRSGELFF. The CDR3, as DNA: TGTGCCTGGAGCCAATGGGGGGTAAGGAGCGGGGAGCTGTTTTTT. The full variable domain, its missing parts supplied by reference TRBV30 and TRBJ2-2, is SQTIHQWPATLVQPVGSPLSLECTVEGTSNPNLYWYRQAAGRGLQLLFYSVGIGQISSEVPQNLSASRPQDRQFILSSKKLLLSDSGFYLCAWSQWGVRSGELFFGEGSRLTVL.

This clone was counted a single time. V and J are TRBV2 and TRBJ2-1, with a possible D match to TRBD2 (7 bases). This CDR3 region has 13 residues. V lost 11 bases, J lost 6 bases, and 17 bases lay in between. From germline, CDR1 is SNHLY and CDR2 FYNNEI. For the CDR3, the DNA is TGTGCCCAAACTGGGGGCGGGGGCAATGAGCAGTTCTTC. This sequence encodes CAQTGGGGNEQFF.

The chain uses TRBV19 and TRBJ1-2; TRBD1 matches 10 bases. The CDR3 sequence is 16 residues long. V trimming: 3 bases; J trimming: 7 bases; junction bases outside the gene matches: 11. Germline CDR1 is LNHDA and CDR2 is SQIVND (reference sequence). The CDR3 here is CASSILLLGQGSGYTF. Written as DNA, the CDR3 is TGTGCCAGTAGTATCCTTCTTTTGGGACAGGGGTCTGGCTACACCTTC.

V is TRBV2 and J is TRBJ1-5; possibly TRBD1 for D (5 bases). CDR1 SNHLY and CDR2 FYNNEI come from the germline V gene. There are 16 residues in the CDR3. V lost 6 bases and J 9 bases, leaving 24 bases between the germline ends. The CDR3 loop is CASRPDRFQTQRPQHF. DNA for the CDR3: TGTGCCAGCAGACCTGACAGATTCCAGACACAAAGGCCCCAGCATTTT.

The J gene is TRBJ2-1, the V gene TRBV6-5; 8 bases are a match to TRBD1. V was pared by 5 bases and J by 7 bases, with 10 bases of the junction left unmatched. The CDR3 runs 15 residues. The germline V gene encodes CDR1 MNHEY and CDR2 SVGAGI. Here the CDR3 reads CASSPSGTGVNEQFF. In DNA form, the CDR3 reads TGTGCCAGCAGTCCATCCGGGACAGGTGTAAATGAGCAGTTCTTC.

CDR3 sequence: CASSLGPATYGYTF. The CDR3 DNA follows: TGTGCCAGCAGCTTGGGTCCAGCGACCTATGGCTACACCTTC. V is TRBV5-6 and J is TRBJ1-2; the D is unclear. The V gene's germline CDR1 is SGHDT and CDR2 YYEEEE. This CDR3 is built from 14 residues. Trimming removed 0 bases at V and 4 bases at J, with 10 bases between.

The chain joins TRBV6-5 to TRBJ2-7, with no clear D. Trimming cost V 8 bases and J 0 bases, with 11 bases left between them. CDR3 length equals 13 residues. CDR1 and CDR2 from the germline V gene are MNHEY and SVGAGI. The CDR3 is CASHGRSSYEQYF. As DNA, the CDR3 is TGTGCCAGCCATGGCCGGAGCTCCTACGAGCAGTACTTC.